This T cell receptor (beta chain) was captured in a study of blood T cell repertoires in COVID-19. As for the study in general: Acute and convalescent COVID-19 samples came from the United States, Italy and Spain. The analysed material was cDNA or gDNA that came from T cells, B-cell-depleted T cells, or PBMCs.

Trimming stripped 5 bases from V and 0 bases from J, with 16 bases between. In germline, CDR1 is SEHNR, CDR2 FQNEAQ (reference sequence). The CDR3 has 16 residues. Under the authors' procedure: It was from reference gene primer amplification that nucleated cell counts were estimated. The table came from immunoSEQ multiplex PCR; TCRdb's copy has only in-frame clones and leaves some out. The V and J calls and clone size are taken from that table; D and trimming were inferred from the DNA. Of approximately 300,000 clones detected, 90% appear once; the ten largest clones hold under 1.1%. This clonotype originated in a woman between 35 and 50 years old with COVID-19, enrolled during active disease. Sequencing was carried out using peripheral blood. V and J are TRBV7-9 and TRBJ1-2; D unresolved. CDR3 sequence: CASSRRGEEANYGYTF. The CDR3 DNA follows: TGTGCCAGCAGCCGACGGGGAGAGGAAGCTAACTATGGCTACACCTTC. The full variable domain, with the rest looked up from reference TRBV7-9 and TRBJ1-2, is DTGVSQNPRHKITKRGQNVTFRCDPISEHNRLYWYRQTLGQGPEFLTYFQNEAQLEKSRLLSDRFSAERPKGSFSTLEIQRTEQGDSAMYLCASSRRGEEANYGYTFGSGTRLTVV.